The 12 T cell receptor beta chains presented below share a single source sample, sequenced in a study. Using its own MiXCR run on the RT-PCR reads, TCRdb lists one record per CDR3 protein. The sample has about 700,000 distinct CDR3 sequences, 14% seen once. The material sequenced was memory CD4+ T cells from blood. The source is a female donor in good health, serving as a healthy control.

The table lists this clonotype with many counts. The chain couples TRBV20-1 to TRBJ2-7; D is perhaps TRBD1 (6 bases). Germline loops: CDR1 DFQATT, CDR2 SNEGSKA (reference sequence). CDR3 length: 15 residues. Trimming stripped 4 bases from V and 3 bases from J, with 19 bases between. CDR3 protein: CSANKPGHSFYEQYF. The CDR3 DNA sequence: TGCAGTGCTAATAAACCGGGACATTCGTTCTACGAGCAGTACTTC.

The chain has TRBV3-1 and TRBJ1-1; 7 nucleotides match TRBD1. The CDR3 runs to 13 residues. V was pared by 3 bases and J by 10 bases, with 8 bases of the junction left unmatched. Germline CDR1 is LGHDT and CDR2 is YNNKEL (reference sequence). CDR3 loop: CASSHTGTVVAFF. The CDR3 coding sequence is TGTGCCAGCAGCCATACGGGGACAGTGGTAGCTTTCTTT. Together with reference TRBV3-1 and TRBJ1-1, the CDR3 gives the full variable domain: DTAVSQTPKYLVTQMGNDKSIKCEQNLGHDTMYWYKQDSKKFLKIMFSYNNKELIINETVPNRFSPKSPDKAHLNLHINSLELGDSAVYFCASSHTGTVVAFFGQGTRLTVV.

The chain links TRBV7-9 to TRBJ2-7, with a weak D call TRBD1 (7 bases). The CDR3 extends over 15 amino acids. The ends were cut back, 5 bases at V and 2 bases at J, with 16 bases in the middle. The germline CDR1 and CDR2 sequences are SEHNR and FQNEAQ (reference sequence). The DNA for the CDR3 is TGTGCCAGCAGCCAGCAGGGGGGACCCACCTACGAGCAGTACTTC. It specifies CASSQQGGPTYEQYF.

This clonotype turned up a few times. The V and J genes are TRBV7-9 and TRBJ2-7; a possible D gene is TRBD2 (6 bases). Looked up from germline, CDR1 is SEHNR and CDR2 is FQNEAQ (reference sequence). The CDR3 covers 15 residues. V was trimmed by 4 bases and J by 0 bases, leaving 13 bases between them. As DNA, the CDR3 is TGTGCCAGCAGCTATGGAGCTAGCGTCTCCTACGAGCAGTACTTC. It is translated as CASSYGASVSYEQYF.

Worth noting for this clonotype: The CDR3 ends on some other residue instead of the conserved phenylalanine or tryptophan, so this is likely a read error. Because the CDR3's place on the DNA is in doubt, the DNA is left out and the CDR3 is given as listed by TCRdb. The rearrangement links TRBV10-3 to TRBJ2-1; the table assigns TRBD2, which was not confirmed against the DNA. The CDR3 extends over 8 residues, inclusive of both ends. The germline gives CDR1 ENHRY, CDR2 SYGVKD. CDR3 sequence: CAISGGAG.

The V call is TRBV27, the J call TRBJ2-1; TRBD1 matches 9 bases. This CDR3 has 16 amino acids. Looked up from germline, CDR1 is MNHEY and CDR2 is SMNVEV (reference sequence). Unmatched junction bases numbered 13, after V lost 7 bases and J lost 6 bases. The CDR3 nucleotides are TGTGCCAGCACTTCTCCTAGCAGACAGGGGGTCAATGAGCAGTTCTTC. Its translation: CASTSPSRQGVNEQFF.

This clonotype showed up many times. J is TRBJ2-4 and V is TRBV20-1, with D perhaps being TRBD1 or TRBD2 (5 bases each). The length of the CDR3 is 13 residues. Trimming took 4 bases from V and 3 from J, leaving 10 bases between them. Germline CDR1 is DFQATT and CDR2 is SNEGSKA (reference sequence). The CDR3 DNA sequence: TGCAGTGCTATACCTGGGGGCAAAAACATTCAGTACTTC. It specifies CSAIPGGKNIQYF.

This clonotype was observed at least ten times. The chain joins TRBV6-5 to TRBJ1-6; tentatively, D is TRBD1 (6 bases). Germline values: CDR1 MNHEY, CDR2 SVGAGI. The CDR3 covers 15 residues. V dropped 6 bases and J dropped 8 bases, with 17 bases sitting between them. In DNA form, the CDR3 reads TGTGCCAGCAGCCTCGTGGGGACACTCCATTCACCCCTCCACTTT. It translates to CASSLVGTLHSPLHF.

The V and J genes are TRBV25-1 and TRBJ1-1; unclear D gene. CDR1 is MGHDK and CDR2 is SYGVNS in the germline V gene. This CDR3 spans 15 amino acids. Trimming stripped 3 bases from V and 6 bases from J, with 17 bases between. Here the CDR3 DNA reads TGTGCCAGCAGTGATTTAAGGAAGGATTTCTCTGAAGCTTTCTTT. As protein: CASSDLRKDFSEAFF.

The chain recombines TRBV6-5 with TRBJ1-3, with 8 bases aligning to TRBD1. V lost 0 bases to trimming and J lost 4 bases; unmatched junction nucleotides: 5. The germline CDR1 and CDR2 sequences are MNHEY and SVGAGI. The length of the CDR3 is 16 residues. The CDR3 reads CASSYSQGAVGNTIYF. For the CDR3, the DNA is TGTGCCAGCAGTTACTCTCAGGGGGCGGTGGGAAACACCATATATTTT.

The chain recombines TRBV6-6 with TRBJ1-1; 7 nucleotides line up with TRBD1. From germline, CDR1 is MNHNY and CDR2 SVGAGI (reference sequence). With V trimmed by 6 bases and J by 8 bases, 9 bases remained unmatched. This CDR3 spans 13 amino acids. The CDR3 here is CASSPRGDREAFF. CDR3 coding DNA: TGTGCCAGCAGCCCGAGGGGGGACAGAGAAGCTTTCTTT.

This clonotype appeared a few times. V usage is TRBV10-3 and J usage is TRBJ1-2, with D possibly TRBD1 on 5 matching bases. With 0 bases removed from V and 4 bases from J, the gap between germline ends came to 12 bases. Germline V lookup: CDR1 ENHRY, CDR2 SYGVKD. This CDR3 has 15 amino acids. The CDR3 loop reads CAISESGDGSYGYTF. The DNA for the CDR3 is TGTGCCATCAGTGAGTCGGGGGACGGCAGCTATGGCTACACCTTC.